This record covers a single T cell receptor beta chain. Its antigen is unidentified. The sample is drawn from a study of post-analysis software for immune sequencing data. Germline assignment: CDR1 LNHNV and CDR2 YYDKDF (reference sequence). The CDR3 is 16 amino acids. V was clipped by 5 bases and J by 0 bases, with 14 bases between them. Unique molecular identifiers tagged the TCR beta cDNA libraries. TCRdb re-analysed the PCR reads in MiXCR, keeping a single row per CDR3 protein. In the table there are about 430,000 distinct CDR3 sequences, roughly 38% of which are singletons. Study-level points and caveats: In patients, five or six TRBV segments were more frequent than in controls, with TRBV5-6, TRBV5-1 and TRBV20-1 among them. Multiple sclerosis patients showed significantly lower normalized Chao1 diversity than controls did.

J is TRBJ2-1 and V is TRBV15, with D perhaps TRBD1 (5 bases). What was sequenced was blood. The sequence derives from a girl aged 2-9 years with multiple sclerosis. The CDR3 loop is CATSSLSTVSYNEQFF. CDR3 in DNA: TGTGCCACCAGCTCGCTTTCGACAGTCTCCTACAATGAGCAGTTCTTC. The entire variable domain, with the rest obtained from reference TRBV15 and TRBJ2-1, is as follows: DAMVIQNPRYQVTQFGKPVTLSCSQTLNHNVMYWYQQKSSQAPKLLFHYYDKDFNNEADTPDNFQSRRPNTSFCFLDIRSPGLGDTAMYLCATSSLSTVSYNEQFFGPGTRLTVL.